The present TCR beta chain was sequenced within a study of blood T cell repertoires in COVID-19. In the study overall: Nucleic acid was either cDNA or gDNA, and it came from T cells, B-cell-depleted T cells, or PBMCs.

Trimming took 5 bases from V and 4 from J; bases not matched to a gene: 3. CDR3 length equals 16 residues. Germline CDR1 is SGHNT and CDR2 is YENEEA. Data came from immunoSEQ multiplex PCR; TCRdb stores just in-frame clones and leaves some out. The sample lists about 100,000 clones, roughly nine tenths occurring once. The chain couples TRBV11-3 to TRBJ2-2, with 14 bases fitting TRBD2. The TCR comes from a human donor in a cohort sampled during active COVID-19. Sequenced material: peripheral blood. The CDR3 nucleotides are TGTGCCAGCAGCCGCGGACTAGCGGGAGGCACCGGGGAGCTGTTTTTT. Its translation: CASSRGLAGGTGELFF.